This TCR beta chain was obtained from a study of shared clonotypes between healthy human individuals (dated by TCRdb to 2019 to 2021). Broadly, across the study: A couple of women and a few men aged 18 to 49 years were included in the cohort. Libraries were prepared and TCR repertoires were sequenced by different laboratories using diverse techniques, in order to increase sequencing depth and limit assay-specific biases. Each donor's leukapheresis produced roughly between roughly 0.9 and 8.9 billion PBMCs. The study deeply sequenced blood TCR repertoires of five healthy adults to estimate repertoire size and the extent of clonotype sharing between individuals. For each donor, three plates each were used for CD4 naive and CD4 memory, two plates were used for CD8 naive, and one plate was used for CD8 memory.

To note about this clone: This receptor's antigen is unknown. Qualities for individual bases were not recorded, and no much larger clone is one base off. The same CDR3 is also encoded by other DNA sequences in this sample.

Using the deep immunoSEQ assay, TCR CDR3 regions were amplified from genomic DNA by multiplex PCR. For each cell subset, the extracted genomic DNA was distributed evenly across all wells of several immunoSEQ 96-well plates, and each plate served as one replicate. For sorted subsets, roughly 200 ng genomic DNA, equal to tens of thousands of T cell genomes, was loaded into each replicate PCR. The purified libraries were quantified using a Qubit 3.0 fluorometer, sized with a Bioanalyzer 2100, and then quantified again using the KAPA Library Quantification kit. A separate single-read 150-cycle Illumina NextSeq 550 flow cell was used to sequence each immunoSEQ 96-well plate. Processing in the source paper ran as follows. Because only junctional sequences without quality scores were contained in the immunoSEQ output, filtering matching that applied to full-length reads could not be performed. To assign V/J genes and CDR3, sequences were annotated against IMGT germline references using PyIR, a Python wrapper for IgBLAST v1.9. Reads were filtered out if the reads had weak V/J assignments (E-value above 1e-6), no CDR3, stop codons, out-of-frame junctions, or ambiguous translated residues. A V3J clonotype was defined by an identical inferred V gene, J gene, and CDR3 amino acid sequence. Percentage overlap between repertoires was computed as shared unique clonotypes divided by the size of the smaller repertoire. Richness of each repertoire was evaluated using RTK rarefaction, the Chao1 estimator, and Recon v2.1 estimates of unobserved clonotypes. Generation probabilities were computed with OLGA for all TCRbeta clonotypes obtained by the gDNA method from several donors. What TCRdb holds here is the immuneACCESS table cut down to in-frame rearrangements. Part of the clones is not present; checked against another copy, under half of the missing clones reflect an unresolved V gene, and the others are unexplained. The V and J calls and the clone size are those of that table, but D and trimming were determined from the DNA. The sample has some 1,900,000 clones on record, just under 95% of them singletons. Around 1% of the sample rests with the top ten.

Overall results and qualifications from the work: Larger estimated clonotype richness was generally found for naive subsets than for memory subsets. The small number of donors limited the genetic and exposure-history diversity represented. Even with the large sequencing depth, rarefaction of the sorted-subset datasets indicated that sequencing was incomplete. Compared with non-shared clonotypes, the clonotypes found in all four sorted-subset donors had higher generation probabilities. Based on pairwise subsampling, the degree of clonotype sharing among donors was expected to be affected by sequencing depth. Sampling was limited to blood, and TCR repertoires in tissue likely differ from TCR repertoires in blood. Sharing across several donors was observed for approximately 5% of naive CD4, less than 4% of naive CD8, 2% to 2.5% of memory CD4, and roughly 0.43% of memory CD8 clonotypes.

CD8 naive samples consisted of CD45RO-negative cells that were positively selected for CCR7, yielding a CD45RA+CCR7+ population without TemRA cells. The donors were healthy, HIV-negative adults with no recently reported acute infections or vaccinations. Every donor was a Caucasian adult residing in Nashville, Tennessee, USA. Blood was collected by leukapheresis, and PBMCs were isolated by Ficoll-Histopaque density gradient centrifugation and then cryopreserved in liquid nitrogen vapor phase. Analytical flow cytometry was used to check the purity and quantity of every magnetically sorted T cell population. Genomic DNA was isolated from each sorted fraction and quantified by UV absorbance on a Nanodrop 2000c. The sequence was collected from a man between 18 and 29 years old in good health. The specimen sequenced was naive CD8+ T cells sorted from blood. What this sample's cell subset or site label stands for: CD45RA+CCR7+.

The DNA is as follows: TGTGCCAGCAGCTTAGGGGACTTTACTTACGAGCAGTACTTC. It specifies CASSLGDFTYEQYF. Recombination joined TRBV7-2 with TRBJ2-7; the D region possibly corresponds to TRBD2 (6 bases align). From the germline V gene, CDR1 is SGHTA and CDR2 is FQGNSA. Reading from cysteine to phenylalanine, the CDR3 counts 14 amino acids. The retained sequence is limited to the CDR3, 42 bases, with the frame set at the first base. V was cut back by 1 base and J by 4 bases, leaving a gap of 11 bases between them. The reference TRBV7-2 and TRBJ2-7 proteins fill in what lies around the CDR3, so the full variable domain reads GAGVSQSPSNKVTEKGKDVELRCDPISGHTALYWYRQSLGQGLEFLIYFQGNSAPDKSGLPSDRFSAERTGGSVSTLTIQRTQQEDSAVYLCASSLGDFTYEQYFGPGTRLTVT.